These 2 T cell receptor beta chains share one sample of origin, sequenced in a study of blood T cell repertoires in COVID-19. Assay: immunoSEQ multiplex PCR; the TCRdb copy retains only in-frame clones and omits some. This table holds about 150,000 clones, around three quarters found once. The sequencing sample was made of peripheral blood. All receptors derive from a man aged 80 or over with acute or convalescent COVID-19.

This clone showed up just a few times. The chain carries TRBV30 and TRBJ2-7, with TRBD2 identical over 9 bases. The CDR3 is made up of 16 amino acids. With V trimmed by 0 bases and J by 0 bases, 6 bases remained unmatched. The V gene's germline CDR1 is GTSNPN and CDR2 SVGIG (reference sequence). The CDR3 protein is CAWSVRLAGISYEQYF. As DNA, the CDR3 is TGTGCCTGGAGTGTACGTCTAGCGGGGATCTCCTACGAGCAGTACTTC.

The chain carries TRBV6-5 and TRBJ1-2, with D uncertain. Germline assignment: CDR1 MNHEY and CDR2 SVGAGI. The germline V and J ends were trimmed by 2 bases and 5 bases, with 9 bases remaining between them. The CDR3 runs to 13 residues. CDR3 in DNA: TGTGCCAGCAGTTACGAACAGACGTATGGCTACACCTTC. It is translated as CASSYEQTYGYTF.